This TCR beta chain derives from a study of cytomegalovirus exposure and HLA in healthy donors. Profiled with immunoSEQ multiplex PCR; TCRdb holds only in-frame clones, not every one. The sample has some 120,000 clones, 85% seen once. The CDR3 is made up of 16 amino acids. Per the germline V gene, CDR1 is SEHNR and CDR2 is FQNEAQ (reference sequence). Regarding the study as a whole: Some TCR beta chains (about 170 of them) were listed as cytomegalovirus-associated. Both high specificity and high sensitivity reportedly marked the classifier's diagnosis of cytomegalovirus status. A few CMV-associated chains proved CMV antigen-specific in vitro.

Comment on this clone: Its specificity is unknown. One end of the junction varies from germline; a read error may be responsible.

The rearrangement joins TRBV7-9 to TRBJ2-7; 9 bases are a match to TRBD1. What was sequenced was PBMCs. This receptor was identified in a woman in her 30s in good health and CMV-seronegative. The CDR3 is CASSLARQGVSDEQYF. Here the CDR3 DNA reads TGTGCCAGCAGCTTAGCTAGACAGGGGGTCTCCGACGAGCAGTACTTC.